The 20 T cell receptor beta chains in this list originate from one sample, sequenced in a study of shared clonotypes between healthy human individuals. TCRdb keeps only in-frame clones here, not all; method: immunoSEQ multiplex PCR. The sample lists 950,000 to 1,100,000 clones, under 80% occurring once. Sample: memory CD4+ T cells sorted from blood. Subset described: CD45RA-negative fraction. These receptors were obtained from a man aged 18 to 30 in good health.

This clone has more than one count but fewer than ten. V is TRBV20-1 and J is TRBJ1-1; tentative D call: TRBD1 (5 bases). The CDR3 contains 11 residues. V was pared by 7 bases and J by 3 bases, with 9 bases between. The V gene's germline CDR1 is DFQATT and CDR2 SNEGSKA (reference sequence). The DNA of the CDR3 is TGCAGTGGTGACAGCGACACTGAAGCTTTCTTT. It codes for CSGDSDTEAFF.

The gene calls are TRBV1 and TRBJ2-1; the D segment call TRBD2 is taken from the table without a DNA check. TRBV1 corresponds to a pseudogene. CDR3 length: 17 residues. The CDR3 bases are TGCACCAGCAGCAGTGAACTAGCGTCCAGCTCCTACAATGAGCAGTTCTTC. It translates to CTSSSELASSSYNEQFF.

The chain employs TRBV6-5 and TRBJ2-7, with D possibly called TRBD1 or TRBD2 (6 bases each). Trimming removed 5 bases from V and 3 bases from J, with 11 bases in between. In germline, CDR1 is MNHEY, CDR2 SVGAGI. The CDR3 is 13 residues long. CDR3 residues: CASSPEGGYEQYF. The DNA of the CDR3 is TGTGCCAGCAGTCCGGAGGGGGGCTACGAGCAGTACTTC.

The chain carries TRBV4-3 and TRBJ2-2; D call uncertain. Between the trimmed V and J ends, which lost 4 bases and 0 bases, there was a span of 6 bases. The germline V gene has CDR1 LGHNA and CDR2 YSLEER. The CDR3 runs 14 residues. In nucleotides, the CDR3 is TGCGCCAGCAGCCTCCTCTCGAACACCGGGGAGCTGTTTTTT. It yields the protein CASSLLSNTGELFF.

The chain has TRBV4-1 and TRBJ1-5; D gene uncertain. The germline V gene encodes CDR1 MGHRA and CDR2 YSYEKL. Trimming removed 0 bases from V and 4 bases from J, with 7 bases in between. The CDR3 extends over 14 amino acids. In DNA form, the CDR3 reads TGCGCCAGCAGCCAAGAGATAGGGAATCAGCCCCAGCATTTT. Its translation is CASSQEIGNQPQHF.

This clone was observed once. The J gene is TRBJ2-7, the V gene TRBV4-1; TRBD1 matches 8 bases. Germline-derived CDR1 and CDR2 are MGHRA and YSYEKL. V lost 4 bases, J lost 4 bases, and 9 bases stayed unmatched. The length of the CDR3 is 15 residues. The CDR3 reads CASSLGTGDSYEQYF. The CDR3 region has the DNA TGCGCCAGCAGCCTCGGGACAGGCGACTCGTACGAGCAGTACTTC.

This clone occurred a few times. The rearrangement joins TRBV7-9 to TRBJ2-1; 9 bases match TRBD1. The junction had 7 bases not matched to a gene; V was cut back by 6 bases and J by 7 bases. Germline V CDR1 and CDR2: SEHNR, FQNEAQ (reference sequence). The CDR3 is 14 residues long. The CDR3 region has the DNA TGTGCCAGCAGAAGGACAGGGGTAGGAAATGAGCAGTTCTTC. It specifies CASRRTGVGNEQFF.

The rearrangement uses TRBV5-4 and TRBJ2-2; D ambiguous. The CDR3 contains 13 residues. V lost 7 bases and J 0 bases, leaving 7 bases between the germline ends. Germline-derived CDR1 and CDR2 are SGHNT and YYREEE (reference sequence). This CDR3 is CASGTANTGELFF. CDR3 bases: TGTGCCAGCGGCACAGCGAACACCGGGGAGCTGTTTTTT.

V is TRBV2 and J is TRBJ2-5; 7 bases are shared with TRBD1. Germline loops: CDR1 SNHLY, CDR2 FYNNEI. The CDR3 runs 14 residues. The J segment lost 9 bases and the V segment lost 6 bases, leaving 13 bases of the junction unmatched. CDR3 bases: TGTGCCAGCAGCCCGGAAGGACAGGTGATTGCCCAGTACTTC. Translation gives CASSPEGQVIAQYF.

The chain carries TRBV6-5 and TRBJ1-1; D unclear. The length of the CDR3 is 15 residues. From germline, CDR1 is MNHEY and CDR2 SVGAGI. Trimming cost V 0 bases and J 0 bases, with 8 bases left between them. CDR3 in amino acids: CASSYSGRMNTEAFF. The CDR3 nucleotides read TGTGCCAGCAGTTACTCCGGACGGATGAACACTGAAGCTTTCTTT.

This clone has only a few counts. The V gene is TRBV4-3, the J gene TRBJ2-7; TRBD2 might be the D (6 bases). V gave up 1 base and J gave up 4 bases, with 11 bases separating them. There are 14 residues in the CDR3. The V gene's germline CDR1 is LGHNA and CDR2 YSLEER. CDR3 residues: CASSQGRGLYEQYF. The CDR3 DNA reads as TGCGCCAGCAGCCAAGGGCGGGGCCTTTACGAGCAGTACTTC.

This clone was counted a single time. V usage is TRBV28 and J usage is TRBJ1-1, with D perhaps matching TRBD1 (5 bases). The germline V gene encodes CDR1 MDHEN and CDR2 SYDVKM. Trimming took 6 bases from V and 7 from J, leaving 15 bases between them. This CDR3 is built from 13 residues. CDR3 protein: CASREGTADEAFF. Written as DNA, the CDR3 is TGTGCCAGCAGAGAAGGGACGGCTGATGAAGCTTTCTTT.

This sequence joins TRBV27 and TRBJ2-2, with TRBD1 identical over 7 bases. CDR1 is MNHEY and CDR2 is SMNVEV in the germline V gene (reference sequence). Losses at the gene ends were 1 base for V and 5 bases for J; bases not matched to a gene: 4. The CDR3 is made up of 15 amino acids. The CDR3 DNA follows: TGTGCCAGCAGTTTATTTGCAGGGGGTACCGGGGAGCTGTTTTTT. Translated, it gives CASSLFAGGTGELFF.

The chain joins TRBV9 to TRBJ2-4, with 7 bases fitting TRBD1. The germline CDR1 and CDR2 sequences are SGDLS and YYNGEE. The CDR3 consists of 17 residues. With 4 bases clipped from V and 0 bases from J, the junction kept 10 bases outside the gene matches. The CDR3 sequence: CASSPEGTDKAKNIQYF. The CDR3, as DNA: TGTGCCAGCAGCCCCGAAGGGACAGACAAAGCCAAAAACATTCAGTACTTC. Drawing the rest from reference TRBV9 and TRBJ2-4, the complete variable domain is DSGVTQTPKHLITATGQRVTLRCSPRSGDLSVYWYQQSLDQGLQFLIQYYNGEERAKGNILERFSAQQFPDLHSELNLSSLELGDSALYFCASSPEGTDKAKNIQYFGAGTRLSVL.

The V gene is TRBV9, the J gene TRBJ1-2; D unclear. CDR3 length: 13 amino acids. The V end was cut by 0 bases, the J end by 6 bases, with 9 bases between. Germline values: CDR1 SGDLS, CDR2 YYNGEE. Here the CDR3 DNA reads TGTGCCAGCAGCGTAGCAACGGGGAATGGCTACACCTTC. It yields the protein CASSVATGNGYTF.

This clone occurred a few times. The chain has TRBV5-1 and TRBJ2-3; 9 positions agree with TRBD1. V dropped 4 bases and J dropped 4; count of bases not matched to a gene: 10. Germline lookup yields CDR1 SGHRS and CDR2 YFSETQ. This CDR3 is built from 16 residues. The DNA for the CDR3 is TGCGCCAGCAGCCTCGTCCCGGGACAGGGCCCAGATACGCAGTATTTT. Protein product: CASSLVPGQGPDTQYF.

J is TRBJ2-6 and V is TRBV10-2; D remains unclear. Germline values: CDR1 WSHSY, CDR2 SAAADI. V shed 4 bases and J shed 0 bases, with 4 bases lying between them. The CDR3 spans 14 residues. The CDR3 DNA is TGCGCCAGCAGTGGGTCCTCTGGGGCCAACGTCCTGACTTTC. Amino acids: CASSGSSGANVLTF.

J is TRBJ2-2 and V is TRBV11-2; D may correspond to TRBD1 or TRBD2 (6 bases each). V was shortened by 4 bases and J by 5 bases, with 17 bases between the two germline ends. Germline CDR1 is SGHAT and CDR2 is FQNNGV. This CDR3 spans 16 amino acids. CDR3: CASSSRVGGWTGELFF. The CDR3 region has the DNA TGTGCCAGCAGCTCCAGGGTGGGGGGCTGGACCGGGGAGCTGTTTTTT.

This chain links TRBV28 with TRBJ1-2; D gene ambiguous. The CDR3 runs to 15 residues. Trimming left V 3 bases short and J 8 bases short, with 19 bases between. CDR1 is MDHEN, CDR2 SYDVKM, per germline. In nucleotides, the CDR3 is TGTGCCAGCAGTTTCGACGCGGTAGCGCTGAACGGCTACACCTTC. It specifies CASSFDAVALNGYTF.

The chain carries TRBV7-8 and TRBJ1-1; weak D call: TRBD1 (5 bases). This CDR3 is 16 amino acids long. The germline V and J ends were trimmed by 1 base and 1 base, with 13 bases remaining between them. Looked up from germline, CDR1 is SGHVS and CDR2 is FQNEAQ. The CDR3 sequence: CASSLGYGGANTEAFF. The CDR3, as DNA: TGTGCCAGCAGCTTAGGGTATGGGGGAGCGAACACTGAAGCTTTCTTT.